This TCR beta chain was identified in a study of T cells after yellow fever vaccination. This clonotype was counted ten times or more. Antigen unknown. The CDR3 spans 13 residues. From germline, CDR1 is LGHNT and CDR2 FRNRAP. Trimming took off 7 bases at V and 0 bases at J, with 9 bases between the two ends. Study results and limitations: The booster response re-showed most primary clones: approximately 95% CD4, 88% CD8.

TCRdb recomputed calls from the 5' RACE reads with MiXCR, one row per CDR3 protein. Found here are about 330,000 distinct CDR3 sequences, roughly 8.3% of them singletons; the top ten hold around 17%. V and J are TRBV12-5 and TRBJ1-1; TRBD1 might be the D (5 bases). The sequences come from PBMCs, collected more than 35 days after the first yellow fever vaccination. The receptor comes from a man aged 18 to 30 who received the YFV17D yellow fever vaccine. The CDR3 DNA is TGTGCTAGTGAACGGGGGTTGAACACTGAAGCTTTCTTT. Amino acid sequence: CASERGLNTEAFF.